Each of the 20 T cell receptor beta chains below was sequenced from the same sample in a study of OX40 agonist ivuxolimab in advanced cancers. Produced via immunoSEQ multiplex PCR; TCRdb's table is partial and in-frame only. The table has tens of thousands of clones, 65% to 85% seen once. Source: CD4+ or CD8+ T cells sorted from blood, taken in a trial of the OX40 agonist ivuxolimab. Every receptor here comes from an adult with an advanced solid tumor such as melanoma, head and neck, liver or kidney cancer.

The J gene is TRBJ2-3, the V gene TRBV19; D is possibly TRBD1 or TRBD2 (5 bases each). Germline V gene data show CDR1 as LNHDA and CDR2 as SQIVND (reference sequence). This CDR3 comprises 13 residues. The ends were cut back, 8 bases at V and 5 bases at J, with 14 bases in the middle. The CDR3: CASGEGYGDTQYF. The CDR3 DNA sequence: TGTGCCAGTGGAGAGGGGTATGGAGATACGCAGTATTTT.

This sequence joins TRBV19 and TRBJ1-2; D possibly corresponds to TRBD1 (5 bases). Germline values: CDR1 LNHDA, CDR2 SQIVND (reference sequence). This CDR3 region has 15 residues. V shed 3 bases and J shed 2 bases, with 13 bases lying between them. The CDR3 spells CASSIPGRLNYGYTF. The CDR3 coding sequence is TGTGCCAGTAGTATCCCGGGGCGTCTCAACTATGGCTACACCTTC.

The table lists this clone with a count of one. The rearrangement joins TRBV5-6 to TRBJ1-2; D gene uncertain. V was pared by 7 bases and J by 6 bases, with 16 bases between. In germline, CDR1 is SGHDT, CDR2 YYEEEE. This CDR3 contains 13 residues. The CDR3 loop is CASARELDDGYTF. CDR3 nucleotide sequence: TGTGCCAGCGCGAGGGAATTGGACGATGGCTACACCTTC.

The chain combines TRBV2 with TRBJ2-7; 11 nucleotides align to TRBD2. CDR3 length: 15 residues. Germline lookup yields CDR1 SNHLY and CDR2 FYNNEI. Trimming took 2 bases from V and 5 from J; bases not matched to a gene: 5. CDR3 residues: CASSELGLAGHEQYF. The CDR3, as DNA: TGTGCCAGCAGTGAACTCGGACTAGCGGGCCACGAGCAGTACTTC.

The V gene is TRBV6-6, the J gene TRBJ2-2; D gene ambiguous. This CDR3 has 14 residues. V dropped 0 bases and J dropped 4 bases, with 6 bases sitting between them. Germline V gene data show CDR1 as MNHNY and CDR2 as SVGAGI (reference sequence). CDR3 residues: CASSYSPATGELFF. CDR3 DNA sequence: TGTGCCAGCAGTTACTCGCCAGCCACCGGGGAGCTGTTTTTT.

This clone was seen more than once but under ten times. This chain links TRBV7-2 with TRBJ1-1; no firm D call. The CDR3 has 14 residues. The V end was cut by 7 bases, the J end by 1 base, with 13 bases between. Germline V gene lookup returns CDR1 SGHTA and CDR2 FQGNSA. The CDR3 nucleotides read TGTGCCAGCATCAGAAGTGGAGGGAACACTGAAGCTTTCTTT. It specifies CASIRSGGNTEAFF.

The CDR3 reads CASSVEGGSLPDTQYF. In nucleotides, the CDR3 is TGTGCCAGCAGCGTAGAAGGAGGGAGCCTGCCAGATACGCAGTATTTT. The chain carries TRBV9 and TRBJ2-3; tentative D call: TRBD2 (6 bases). From germline, CDR1 is SGDLS and CDR2 YYNGEE. The CDR3 length is 16 residues. V lost 0 bases, J lost 4 bases, and 15 bases lay in between.

This clone was seen a single time. CDR3 DNA sequence: TGTGCCAGCAGCTCAAAGCCCACTGAAGCTTTCTTT. As protein: CASSSKPTEAFF. V usage is TRBV11-3 and J usage is TRBJ1-1; D remains unclear. V was pared by 4 bases and J by 4 bases, with 7 bases between. This CDR3 has 12 residues. CDR1 and CDR2 from the germline V gene are SGHNT and YENEEA.

This chain links TRBV15 with TRBJ1-3; 7 positions match TRBD1. Germline CDR1 is LNHNV and CDR2 is YYDKDF (reference sequence). This CDR3 comprises 16 residues. With V trimmed by 0 bases and J by 4 bases, 6 bases remained unmatched. The chain's CDR3 is CATSRDGQTGGNTIYF. The CDR3 DNA reads TGTGCCACCAGCAGAGATGGTCAGACAGGGGGAAACACCATATATTTT.

This clone was counted once. V is TRBV5-1 and J is TRBJ2-6, with D uncertain. The V gene's germline CDR1 is SGHRS and CDR2 YFSETQ. The CDR3 extends over 17 amino acids. The ends were cut back, 1 base at V and 0 bases at J, with 11 bases in the middle. DNA for the CDR3: TGCGCCAGCAGCTTGACCGGCGGAACCTCTGGGGCCAACGTCCTGACTTTC. Its protein is CASSLTGGTSGANVLTF.

In DNA form, the CDR3 reads TGTGCCAGCAGCGTCAAGGGTCGGGAGGGGGGAACCGGGGAGCTGTTTTTT. Encoded protein: CASSVKGREGGTGELFF. The chain joins TRBV9 to TRBJ2-2, with TRBD2 matching 8 bases. The V segment lost 2 bases and the J segment 5 bases; nucleotides outside the gene matches: 11. The CDR3 length is 17 residues. From germline, CDR1 is SGDLS and CDR2 YYNGEE.

The gene calls are TRBV2 and TRBJ2-7; perhaps TRBD2 as D (6 bases). V lost 3 bases and J 5 bases, leaving 11 bases between the germline ends. The CDR3 sequence is 13 residues long. The germline V gene has CDR1 SNHLY and CDR2 FYNNEI. CDR3 residues: CASSERLVDEQYF. The DNA for the CDR3 is TGTGCCAGCAGTGAGAGACTAGTGGACGAGCAGTACTTC.

On this clone: The junction does not match germline at one end; this may be a read error. The chain recombines TRBV5-3 with TRBJ2-7; the D is unclear. TRBV5-3 is flagged as an ORF with uncertain function. The CDR3 runs to 12 residues. In nucleotides, the CDR3 is TGTGCCAGCAGCTTGATCACAAACGAGCAGTACTTC. Translated: CASSLITNEQYF.

This chain uses TRBV4-3 with TRBJ2-5, with 7 bases matching TRBD2. CDR1 and CDR2 (germline): LGHNA, YSLEER. The CDR3 is 17 amino acids. V was pared by 4 bases and J by 11 bases, with 22 bases of the junction left unmatched. CDR3 in DNA: TGCGCCAGCAGCCCCTTCCCCTATGGGGGAGGGCCCCCTGAGCAGTACTTC. Amino acid sequence: CASSPFPYGGGPPEQYF.

The V gene is TRBV6-4, the J gene TRBJ2-7; 9 bases fit TRBD2. The CDR3 runs to 15 residues. With 5 bases clipped from V and 0 bases from J, the junction kept 5 bases outside the gene matches. Germline CDR1 reads MRHNA; CDR2 reads SNTAGT. The CDR3 sequence: CASSPSSGDSYEQYF. DNA for the CDR3: TGTGCCAGCAGTCCTTCTAGCGGGGACTCCTACGAGCAGTACTTC.

The chain is built from TRBV19 and TRBJ2-3; possible D gene TRBD2, 7 bases. The V and J ends lost 8 bases and 5 bases respectively, with 20 bases between them. CDR1 is LNHDA, CDR2 SQIVND, per germline (reference sequence). This CDR3 is 15 amino acids long. The CDR3: CASRPRGGAQDTQYF. The DNA of the CDR3 is TGTGCCAGTCGACCTAGAGGGGGGGCCCAAGATACGCAGTATTTT.

The genes are TRBV11-3 and TRBJ2-1; weak D call: TRBD2 (6 bases). This CDR3 is built from 14 residues. Per germline, CDR1 SGHNT and CDR2 YENEEA. The V gene lost 5 bases and the J gene lost 5 bases, with 13 bases spanning the gap. The CDR3 here is CASSPDRGNNEQFF. CDR3 nucleotides: TGTGCCAGCAGCCCCGATCGGGGGAACAATGAGCAGTTCTTC.

The chain couples TRBV29-1 to TRBJ2-3; TRBD1 aligns across 9 bases. Losses at the gene ends were 6 bases for V and 4 bases for J; bases not matched to a gene: 5. Germline CDR1 is SQVTM and CDR2 is ANQGSEA. The CDR3 is 13 amino acids. CDR3 sequence (DNA): TGCAGCGTGTGGACAGGGGATGCAGATACGCAGTATTTT. Its translation is CSVWTGDADTQYF.

The rearrangement uses TRBV6-4 and TRBJ2-1, with TRBD2 matching 12 bases. Germline CDR1 and CDR2: MRHNA and SNTAGT. V dropped 6 bases and J dropped 14; count of bases not matched to a gene: 5. This CDR3 comprises 12 residues. Here the CDR3 reads CASRGPSGREFF. The CDR3 region has the DNA TGTGCCAGCAGAGGACCTAGCGGGAGGGAGTTCTTC.

The chain employs TRBV29-1 and TRBJ1-1; no reliable D call. Germline CDR1 and CDR2: SQVTM and ANQGSEA. This CDR3 is 13 amino acids long. Deletions cut 4 bases from V and 0 bases from J, with 9 bases between. The CDR3 nucleotides are TGCAGCGTTGGACGGAACATGAACACTGAAGCTTTCTTT. Translated, it gives CSVGRNMNTEAFF.